Listed below are T cell receptor beta chains from one sample, sequenced in a study of shared clonotypes between healthy human individuals. Sequencing used immunoSEQ multiplex PCR; TCRdb keeps in-frame clones, though not all of them. The sample has around 450,000 clones, roughly 77% seen once; the top ten hold about 12%. The sample comprised PBMCs. The receptors originated from a woman aged 40 to 50 in good health. Some clones in this sample may be carry-over from other donors' samples. Each CDR3 is given with its conserved first and last residue. D genes are given only for firm matches.

TRBV5-1	-	TRBJ2-1	TGCGCCAGCAGCTTGGTGATTGGAGATGAGCAGTTCTTC	CASSLVIGDEQFF
TRBV5-1	-	TRBJ1-1	TGCGCCAGCAGCTCATCAGGGTTAGTTACGCCCTATGAAGCTTTCTTT	CASSSSGLVTPYEAFF
TRBV19	-	TRBJ1-2	TGTGCCAGTGCACCCGATCGACTCTATGGCTACACCTTC	CASAPDRLYGYTF
TRBV9	TRBD1	TRBJ2-7	TGTGCCAGCAGCGTAGACGACAGGGGCCCACACGAGCAGTACTTC	CASSVDDRGPHEQYF
TRBV7-9	TRBD1	TRBJ2-5	TGTGCCAGCAGCATAAGTATGGGGACAGAGGAGACCCAGTACTTC	CASSISMGTEETQYF
TRBV6-1	-	TRBJ1-4	TGTGCCAGCAGGAAAGACAAGGAAAAACTGTTTTTT	CASRKDKEKLFF
TRBV30	-	TRBJ2-3	TGTGCCTGGGCAAGCGGGGATACGCAGTATTTT	CAWASGDTQYF
TRBV7-2	TRBD1	TRBJ1-5	TGTGCCAGCAACCACAGGGGTCAGGAGCCCCAGCATTTT	CASNHRGQEPQHF
TRBV5-6	TRBD2	TRBJ2-5	TGTGCCAGCAGCTTGACCAGCGGGGTCGCGGAGACCCAGTACTTC	CASSLTSGVAETQYF
TRBV30	TRBD1	TRBJ1-5	TGTGCCTGGACCCGGGACAGGGACAATCAGCCCCAGCATTTT	CAWTRDRDNQPQHF
TRBV9	TRBD2	TRBJ2-7	TGTGCCAGCAGCCCCGGACAGGGTGGGACTAGCGGGAGGGCCTACGAGCAGTACTTC	CASSPGQGGTSGRAYEQYF
TRBV5-1	-	TRBJ2-2	TGCGCCAGCAGCTTAAATGTAGGGACCGGGGAGCTGTTTTTT	CASSLNVGTGELFF
TRBV6-5	TRBD1	TRBJ1-4	TGTGCCAGCAGTTACACTTATACAGGGGTCGAAAAACTGTTTTTT	CASSYTYTGVEKLFF